This is a list of T cell receptor beta chains from one sample in a study of blood T cell repertoires in COVID-19. Data came from immunoSEQ multiplex PCR; TCRdb stores just in-frame clones and leaves some out. The table has about 97,000 clones, around nine tenths seen once. Sequencing used peripheral blood. The receptors originated from a human donor in a cohort sampled during active COVID-19. The CDR3 runs from the conserved cysteine through the conserved F or W. Each record gives: clone size, J gene, D gene, V gene, CDR3 DNA, CDR3 protein. D genes are given only for firm matches. Clone size appears in some rows only: once, few, many, or a class for an expanded clone.

>-|TRBJ2-3|-|TRBV29-1
TGCAGCACCGAGGGCGGGACCAACACAGATACGCAGTATTTT
CSTEGGTNTDTQYF
>-|TRBJ2-5|TRBD2|TRBV10-1
TGCGCCAGCAGTGAGGCGGGGGGGACCCAGTACTTC
CASSEAGGTQYF
>-|TRBJ2-7|-|TRBV6-5
TGTGCCAGCTCCCAGGGTTACTACGAGCAGTACTTC
CASSQGYYEQYF
>-|TRBJ1-2|-|TRBV5-1
TGCGCCAGCAGCGCTGTTACAGGGAACTATGGCTACACCTTC
CASSAVTGNYGYTF
>once|TRBJ2-5|TRBD2|TRBV6-2/TRBV6-3
TGTGCCAGCAGTCAGACTAGCGGGAGTGGAGAGACCCAGTACTTC
CASSQTSGSGETQYF
>-|TRBJ2-1|TRBD2|TRBV2
TGTGCCACCCTAGCGGGAGTCGGCTCCTACAATGAGCAGTTCTTC
CATLAGVGSYNEQFF
>-|TRBJ1-4|TRBD1|TRBV10-3
TGTGCCTCCTGGGCGGGACAGGGTGCTGAAAAACTGTTTTTT
CASWAGQGAEKLFF
>-|TRBJ1-4|TRBD1|TRBV18
TGTGCCAGCTCAATAGGGACAGACTATAATGAAAAACTGTTTTTT
CASSIGTDYNEKLFF
>-|TRBJ1-1|TRBD1|TRBV3-1/TRBV3-2
TGTGCCAGCAGCCCGGGACAGGGATCGGCTGAAGCTTTCTTT
CASSPGQGSAEAFF
>-|TRBJ2-6|TRBD2|TRBV7-9
TGTGCCAGCAGCTTGACTAGCGGGGGGCCTGGGGCCAACGTCCTGACTTTC
CASSLTSGGPGANVLTF
>-|TRBJ1-5|-|TRBV18
TGTGCCAGCTCACCCCCGAACTTTTCGGGTCAGCCCCAGCATTTT
CASSPPNFSGQPQHF
>-|TRBJ1-6|-|TRBV5-6
TGTGCCAGCAGCTTCGGGTACGGAGATAATTCACCCCTCCACTTT
CASSFGYGDNSPLHF
>-|TRBJ1-4|TRBD1|TRBV5-1
TGCGCCAGCAGCATGGGACAGAGCTCGACTAATGAAAAACTGTTTTTT
CASSMGQSSTNEKLFF
>-|TRBJ2-5|TRBD2|TRBV5-4
TGTGCCTCCCACAGGACTAGCGGGTACCAAGAGACCCAGTACTTC
CASHRTSGYQETQYF
>-|TRBJ2-3|TRBD2|TRBV18
TGTGCCAGCTCCCCGGGACTAGCGGCTAGCACAGATACGCAGTATTTT
CASSPGLAASTDTQYF
>once|TRBJ2-7|TRBD1|TRBV6-2/TRBV6-3
TGTGCCAGCAGCCCCGGACAGGGGGTAAGCCGCGAGCAGTACTTC
CASSPGQGVSREQYF
>-|TRBJ1-1|TRBD1|TRBV6-5
TGTGCCAGCAGTTACTCAGGACAGGGGAACACTGAAGCTTTCTTT
CASSYSGQGNTEAFF
>few|TRBJ1-3|-|TRBV30
TGTGCCTGGAGCGCCGGGGCAGGGGAAAACACCATATATTTT
CAWSAGAGENTIYF
>-|TRBJ1-1|TRBD1|TRBV12-3/TRBV12-4
TGTGCCAGCAGTCAGGGGGTTACTGAAGCTTTCTTT
CASSQGVTEAFF
>once|TRBJ2-3|TRBD2|TRBV3-1/TRBV3-2
TGTGCCAGCAGCCGGACTAGCGGGAGCACAGATACGCAGTATTTT
CASSRTSGSTDTQYF
>-|TRBJ2-2|TRBD1|TRBV2
TGTGCCAGCGGTGGGACAGGGTCGTCTGGCGGGGAGCTGTTTTTT
CASGGTGSSGGELFF
>few|TRBJ2-5|-|TRBV6-2/TRBV6-3
TGTGCCAGCAGTTGGACAGAAGAGACCCAGTACTTC
CASSWTEETQYF